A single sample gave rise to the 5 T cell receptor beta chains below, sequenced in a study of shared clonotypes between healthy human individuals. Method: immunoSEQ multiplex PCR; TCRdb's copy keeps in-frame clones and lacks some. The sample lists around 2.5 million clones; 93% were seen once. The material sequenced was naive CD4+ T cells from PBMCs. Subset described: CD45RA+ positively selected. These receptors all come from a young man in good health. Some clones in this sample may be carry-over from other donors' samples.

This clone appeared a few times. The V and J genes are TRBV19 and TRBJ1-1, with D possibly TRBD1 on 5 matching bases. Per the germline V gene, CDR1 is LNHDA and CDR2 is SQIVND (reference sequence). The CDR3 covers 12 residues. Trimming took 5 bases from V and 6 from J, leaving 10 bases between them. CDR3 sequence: CASSVRGAEAFF. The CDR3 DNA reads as TGTGCCAGTAGTGTAAGGGGAGCTGAAGCTTTCTTT.

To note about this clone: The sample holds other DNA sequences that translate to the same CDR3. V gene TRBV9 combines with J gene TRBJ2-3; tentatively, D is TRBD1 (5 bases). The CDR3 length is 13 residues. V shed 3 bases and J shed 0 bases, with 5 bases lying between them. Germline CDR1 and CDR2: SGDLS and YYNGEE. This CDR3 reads CASSEGSTDTQYF. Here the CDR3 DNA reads TGTGCCAGCAGCGAGGGGAGCACAGATACGCAGTATTTT.

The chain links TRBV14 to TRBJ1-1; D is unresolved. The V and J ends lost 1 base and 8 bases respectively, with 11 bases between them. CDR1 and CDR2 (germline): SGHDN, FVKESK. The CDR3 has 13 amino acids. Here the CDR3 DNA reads TGTGCCAGCAGCCAAGTTGCGGATTGGGAAGCTTTCTTT. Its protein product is CASSQVADWEAFF.

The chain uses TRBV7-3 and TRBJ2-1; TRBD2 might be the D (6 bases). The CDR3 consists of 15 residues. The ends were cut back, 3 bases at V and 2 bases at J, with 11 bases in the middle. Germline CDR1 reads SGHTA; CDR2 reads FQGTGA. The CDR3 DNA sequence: TGTGCCAGCAGCTTCTTGGCGGGAACCTACAATGAGCAGTTCTTC. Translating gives CASSFLAGTYNEQFF.

CDR3 loop: CASSYSRDFNSPLHF. The CDR3 coding sequence is TGTGCCAGCAGTTACTCGCGGGATTTTAATTCACCCCTCCACTTT. The V and J genes are TRBV6-5 and TRBJ1-6; no clear D. This CDR3 comprises 15 residues. V shed 0 bases and J shed 6 bases, with 9 bases lying between them. Germline V lookup: CDR1 MNHEY, CDR2 SVGAGI.